This TCR beta chain was sequenced for a study of control samples from healthy donors and cancer patients. Germline CDR1 reads GTSNPN; CDR2 reads SVGIG (reference sequence). This CDR3 is built from 15 residues. Trimming left V 4 bases short and J 8 bases short, with 23 bases between. Profiled with immunoSEQ multiplex PCR; TCRdb holds only in-frame clones, not every one. Of about 80,000 clones in the sample, 85% to 90% were seen once. The clonotype was recovered from a man aged 45-65 years in good health. Source material: blood. The V call is TRBV30, the J call TRBJ1-2; D is possibly TRBD1 (6 bases). CDR3 residues: CAWKPGAGEAGGYTF. CDR3 nucleotides: TGTGCCTGGAAACCCGGGGCAGGGGAGGCCGGGGGCTACACCTTC.